This record concerns one TCR beta chain sequence. The antigen is undetermined. TCRdb's table, derived via immunoSEQ multiplex PCR, lists solely in-frame clones and lacks some. This table has approximately 120,000 clones, about nine tenths appearing once. The CDR3 runs 16 residues. In germline, CDR1 is SGHVS, CDR2 FQNEAQ. V was cut by 4 bases and J by 0 bases, with 15 bases left in between. This record comes from a study of T cell responses to AZD1222 COVID-19 vaccine. Study-level points and caveats: AZD1222 recipients seropositive at baseline numbered only 5 or 6.

This chain joins TRBV7-8 and TRBJ1-1; D possibly corresponds to TRBD1 (5 bases). This specimen was peripheral blood, taken on day 0 of AZD1222 vaccination. This receptor was obtained from an adult in good health. CDR3 in amino acids: CASSSQSRTMNTEAFF. The CDR3, as DNA: TGTGCCAGCAGCTCGCAGTCACGGACAATGAACACTGAAGCTTTCTTT.